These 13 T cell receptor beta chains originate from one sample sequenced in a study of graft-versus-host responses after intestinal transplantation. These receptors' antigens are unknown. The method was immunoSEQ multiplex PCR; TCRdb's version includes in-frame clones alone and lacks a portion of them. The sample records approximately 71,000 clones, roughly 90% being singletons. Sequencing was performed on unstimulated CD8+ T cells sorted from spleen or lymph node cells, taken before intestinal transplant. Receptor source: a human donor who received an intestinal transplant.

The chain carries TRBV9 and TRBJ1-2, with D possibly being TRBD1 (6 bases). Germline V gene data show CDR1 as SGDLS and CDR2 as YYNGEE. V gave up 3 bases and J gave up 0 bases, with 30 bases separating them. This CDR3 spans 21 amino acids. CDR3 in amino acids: CASSAYPRAGAEAKANYGYTF. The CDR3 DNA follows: TGTGCCAGCAGCGCGTACCCTAGGGCGGGGGCTGAAGCCAAAGCTAACTATGGCTACACCTTC.

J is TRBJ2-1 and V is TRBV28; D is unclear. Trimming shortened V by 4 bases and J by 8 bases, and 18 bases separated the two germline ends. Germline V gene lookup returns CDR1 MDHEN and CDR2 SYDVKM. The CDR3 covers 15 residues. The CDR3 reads CASSSPRSSFDEQFF. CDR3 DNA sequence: TGTGCCAGCAGTTCCCCGAGGAGTAGCTTCGATGAGCAGTTCTTC.

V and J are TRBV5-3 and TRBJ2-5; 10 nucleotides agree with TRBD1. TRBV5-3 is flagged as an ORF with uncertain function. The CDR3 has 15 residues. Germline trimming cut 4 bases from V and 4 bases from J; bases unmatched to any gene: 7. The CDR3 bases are TGTGCCAGAAGCGTTGACAGGGGGCTGATAGAGACCCAGTACTTC. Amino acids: CARSVDRGLIETQYF.

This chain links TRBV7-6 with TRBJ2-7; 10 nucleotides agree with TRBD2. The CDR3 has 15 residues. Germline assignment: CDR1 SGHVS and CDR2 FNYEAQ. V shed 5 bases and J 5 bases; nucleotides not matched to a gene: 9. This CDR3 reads CASSAQAGGINEQYF. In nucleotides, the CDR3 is TGTGCCAGCAGCGCCCAAGCGGGGGGGATAAACGAGCAGTACTTC.

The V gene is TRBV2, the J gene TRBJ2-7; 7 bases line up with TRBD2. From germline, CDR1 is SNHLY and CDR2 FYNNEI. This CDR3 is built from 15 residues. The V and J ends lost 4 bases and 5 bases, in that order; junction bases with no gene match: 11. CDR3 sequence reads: CASSASSGGANEQYF. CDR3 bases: TGTGCCAGCAGTGCCTCTAGCGGCGGTGCTAACGAGCAGTACTTC.

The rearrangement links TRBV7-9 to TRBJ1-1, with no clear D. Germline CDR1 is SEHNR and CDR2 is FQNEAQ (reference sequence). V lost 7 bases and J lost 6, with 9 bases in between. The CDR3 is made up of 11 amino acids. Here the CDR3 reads CASTVPAEAFF. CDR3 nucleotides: TGTGCCAGCACCGTCCCGGCTGAAGCTTTCTTT.

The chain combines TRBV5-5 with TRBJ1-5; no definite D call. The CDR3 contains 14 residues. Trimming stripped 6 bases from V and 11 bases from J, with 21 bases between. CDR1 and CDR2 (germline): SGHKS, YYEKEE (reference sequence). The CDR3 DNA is TGTGCCAGCACCGTGTCGGGAGAGCATACAACCCAGCATTTT. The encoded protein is CASTVSGEHTTQHF.

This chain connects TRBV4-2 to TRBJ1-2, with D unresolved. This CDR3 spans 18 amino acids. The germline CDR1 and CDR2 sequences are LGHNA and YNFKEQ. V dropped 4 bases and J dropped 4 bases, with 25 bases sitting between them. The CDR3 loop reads CASSRRYFQTPVFYGYTF. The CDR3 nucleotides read TGTGCCAGCAGCCGGAGGTACTTCCAAACACCTGTCTTCTATGGCTACACCTTC.

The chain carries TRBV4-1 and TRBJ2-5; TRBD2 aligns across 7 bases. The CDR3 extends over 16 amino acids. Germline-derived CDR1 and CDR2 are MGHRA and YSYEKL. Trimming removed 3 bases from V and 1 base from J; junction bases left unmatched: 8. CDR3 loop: CASSHFFGRTQETQYF. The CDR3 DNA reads TGCGCCAGCAGCCACTTTTTCGGGAGGACCCAAGAGACCCAGTACTTC.

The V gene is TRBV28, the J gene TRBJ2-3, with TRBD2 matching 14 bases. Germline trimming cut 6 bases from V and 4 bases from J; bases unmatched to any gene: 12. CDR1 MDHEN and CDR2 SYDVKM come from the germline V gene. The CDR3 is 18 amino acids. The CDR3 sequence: CASSPTSGGAGVADTQYF. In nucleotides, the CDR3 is TGTGCCAGCAGCCCGACTAGCGGGGGGGCCGGGGTGGCAGATACGCAGTATTTT.

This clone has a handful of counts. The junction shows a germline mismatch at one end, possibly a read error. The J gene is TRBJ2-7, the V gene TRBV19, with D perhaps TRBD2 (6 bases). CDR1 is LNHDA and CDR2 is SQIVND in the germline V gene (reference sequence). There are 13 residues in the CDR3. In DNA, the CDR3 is TGTGCCAGCAGTAGCGGACTCGACTACGAGCAGTACTTC. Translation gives CASSSGLDYEQYF.

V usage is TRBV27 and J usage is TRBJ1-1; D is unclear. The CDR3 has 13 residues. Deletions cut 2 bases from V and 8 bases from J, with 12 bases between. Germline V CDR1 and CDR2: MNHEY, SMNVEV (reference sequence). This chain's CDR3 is CASSLGPEVEAFF. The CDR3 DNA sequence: TGTGCCAGCAGTTTAGGGCCCGAAGTGGAAGCTTTCTTT.

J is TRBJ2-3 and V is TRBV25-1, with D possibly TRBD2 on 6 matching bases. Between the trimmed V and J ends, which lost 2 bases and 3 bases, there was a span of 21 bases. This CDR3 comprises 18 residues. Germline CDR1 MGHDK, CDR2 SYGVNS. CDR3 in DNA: TGTGCCAGCAGTGAAAGCCCCGGGACTCAAGGTGGTACAGATACGCAGTATTTT. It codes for CASSESPGTQGGTDTQYF.